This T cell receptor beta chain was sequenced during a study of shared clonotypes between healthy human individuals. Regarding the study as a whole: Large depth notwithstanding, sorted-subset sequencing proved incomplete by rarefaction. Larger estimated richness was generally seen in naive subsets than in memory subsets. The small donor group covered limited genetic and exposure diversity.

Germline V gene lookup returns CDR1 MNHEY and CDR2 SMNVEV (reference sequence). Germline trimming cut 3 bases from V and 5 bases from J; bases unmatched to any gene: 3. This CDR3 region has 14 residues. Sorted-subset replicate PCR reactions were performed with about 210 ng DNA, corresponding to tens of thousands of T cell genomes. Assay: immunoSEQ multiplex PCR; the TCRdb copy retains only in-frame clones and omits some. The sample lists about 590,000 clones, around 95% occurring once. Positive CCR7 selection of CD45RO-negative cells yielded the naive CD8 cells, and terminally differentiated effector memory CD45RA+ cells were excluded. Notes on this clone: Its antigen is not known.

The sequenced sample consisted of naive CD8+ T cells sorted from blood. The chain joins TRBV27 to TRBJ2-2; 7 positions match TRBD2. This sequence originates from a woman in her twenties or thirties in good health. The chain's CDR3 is CASSLGGRTGELFF. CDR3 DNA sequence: TGTGCCAGCAGTTTGGGGGGGAGGACCGGGGAGCTGTTTTTT.